A selection of T cell receptor beta chains follows, all from one sample in a study of blood T cell repertoires in COVID-19. Method: immunoSEQ multiplex PCR; TCRdb's copy keeps in-frame clones and lacks some. In the table there are about 80,000 clones, roughly 87% of which are singletons. The material sequenced was peripheral blood. The receptors were gathered from a woman older than 75 with active or convalescent COVID-19. Each CDR3 is given with its conserved first and last residue. D genes are given only for firm matches. Not every row has a clone size; where given, it reads once, few, many or a size class.

.	TRBV3-1/TRBV3-2	.	TRBJ1-6	TGTGCCAGCAGCCCCCTTCGGGGTCCCCCCTATAATTCACCCCTCCACTTT	CASSPLRGPPYNSPLHF
TRBD1	TRBV25-1	.	TRBJ1-6	TGTGCCAGCATAGACAGGGTTTCTACTTCACCCCTCCACTTT	CASIDRVSTSPLHF
TRBD2	TRBV10-3	.	TRBJ2-2	TGTGCCATCAGCTCTAGCGGGTCGAACACCGGGGAGCTGTTTTTT	CAISSSGSNTGELFF
TRBD1	TRBV18	.	TRBJ2-5	TGTGCCAGCTCACCACCGACAGGGGGCGCACAGACCCAGTACTTC	CASSPPTGGAQTQYF
TRBD1	TRBV4-1	.	TRBJ1-4	TGCGCCAGCAGCCAACTTCAGGGGGATCGCGAAAAACTGTTTTTT	CASSQLQGDREKLFF
TRBD2	TRBV6-5	.	TRBJ2-7	TGTGCCAGCAGTCCCCGGACTAGGGATCCCTACGAGCAGTACTTC	CASSPRTRDPYEQYF
.	TRBV7-2	.	TRBJ2-7	TGTGCCAGCAGCTTAGCGGGAGGTGTCTACGAGCAGTACTTC	CASSLAGGVYEQYF
.	TRBV27	.	TRBJ2-5	TGTGCCAGCAGTTTTCAGCGGGCGGAGACCCAGTACTTC	CASSFQRAETQYF
.	TRBV28	.	TRBJ1-5	TGTGCCAGCAGGCAGAGGGAGGGTATGGGCAATCAGCCCCAGCATTTT	CASRQREGMGNQPQHF
.	TRBV6-5	many	TRBJ1-4	TGTGCCAGCAGTTACACCGCCGGGGAAAAACTGTTTTTT	CASSYTAGEKLFF
TRBD2	TRBV7-2	.	TRBJ2-7	TGTGCCAGCAGCTTACGCTTTCTCACTAGCGGGCTGCTCTTT	CASSLRFLTSGLLF
TRBD2	TRBV10-3	.	TRBJ2-3	TGTGCCATCAGTCCGACTAGCGGGGGGCCGCATACGCAGTATTTT	CAISPTSGGPHTQYF
.	TRBV5-4	.	TRBJ1-1	TGTGCCAGCAGCTTACTAACAAACACTGAAGCTTTCTTT	CASSLLTNTEAFF
.	TRBV28	.	TRBJ1-4	TGTGCCAGCAGTTTAAGGGAGGATGAAAAACTGTTTTTT	CASSLREDEKLFF
.	TRBV4-3	.	TRBJ2-5	TGCGCCAGCAGCCAAGACCCAGCGGGCCGGGTGGAGACCCAGTACTTC	CASSQDPAGRVETQYF
.	TRBV3-1/TRBV3-2	.	TRBJ2-5	TGTGCCAGCAGCCAAGAAGAGTGTCTCCCAGAGACCCAGTACTTC	CASSQEECLPETQYF
.	TRBV28	.	TRBJ2-7	TGTGCCAGCACCCGACAGGCCCCCTACGAGCAGTACTTC	CASTRQAPYEQYF
TRBD1	TRBV18	.	TRBJ1-2	TGTGCCAGCTCACCACGGAGGGACAGGGGAGATCATGGCTACACCTTC	CASSPRRDRGDHGYTF
.	TRBV5-1	.	TRBJ2-7	TGCGCCAGCAGCTTGGTCCGGGGCTACGAGCAGTACTTC	CASSLVRGYEQYF
TRBD2	TRBV4-3	.	TRBJ2-5	TGCGCCAGCAGCCAAGAGGCTAGCGGGAGTCAGACCCAGTACTTC	CASSQEASGSQTQYF
TRBD2	TRBV28	.	TRBJ2-5	TGTGCCAGCAGTTTGGGGGGGAGGGCCCAGTACTTC	CASSLGGRAQYF
TRBD2	TRBV7-2	.	TRBJ2-1	TGTGCCAGCAGCCGGACTAGCGGGAGCTATGAGCAGTTCTTC	CASSRTSGSYEQFF
.	TRBV6-5	.	TRBJ2-3	TGTGCCACCCGAGCAGGCGCAGATACGCAGTATTTT	CATRAGADTQYF
TRBD1	TRBV28	.	TRBJ1-2	TGTGCCAGCAGTTTGAGGGACAGGGGAGGCGGCTACACCTTC	CASSLRDRGGGYTF
TRBD1	TRBV18	.	TRBJ2-7	TGTGCCAGCTCACCACGGACAGGGACGGGCGAGCAGTACTTC	CASSPRTGTGEQYF
.	TRBV6-5	.	TRBJ2-2	TGTGCCAGCAGTTACTCATCAGGGATGAGGGAGCTGTTTTTT	CASSYSSGMRELFF
TRBD2	TRBV27	.	TRBJ2-7	TGTGCCAGCAGAACTAGCGGCAACTACGAGCAGTACTTC	CASRTSGNYEQYF
.	TRBV5-1	.	TRBJ2-7	TGCGCCAGCAGCTTGGATGGGGCGCGCGAGCAGTACTTC	CASSLDGAREQYF
.	TRBV18	.	TRBJ2-7	TGTGCCACCTCTACCGGGACGGGAGAATACGAGCAGTACTTC	CATSTGTGEYEQYF
TRBD1	TRBV27	once	TRBJ2-7	TGTGCCAGCAGTTTATCGACAGGGATCGAGCAGTACTTC	CASSLSTGIEQYF
.	TRBV21-1	few	TRBJ2-1	TGTGCCAGCAGCAAACGGACTAGATACGACAATGAGCAGTTCTTC	CASSKRTRYDNEQFF
.	TRBV18	.	TRBJ1-1	TGTGCCAGCTCAAGAGGGGGAGTCGACACTGAAGCTTTCTTT	CASSRGGVDTEAFF
TRBD2	TRBV10-3	.	TRBJ2-1	TGTGCCATCAGTGAGTGGAGGGGAATACTAGCGGGAGCCTACAATGAGCAGTTCTTC	CAISEWRGILAGAYNEQFF
.	TRBV19	.	TRBJ1-5	TGTGCCAGTAGTATAGGGGCAGGCTCACAGAGCAATCAGCCCCAGCATTTT	CASSIGAGSQSNQPQHF
.	TRBV7-2	.	TRBJ2-7	TGTGCCAGCAGCTTAAGCCTCGGGGGCTACGAGCAGTACTTC	CASSLSLGGYEQYF
.	TRBV20-1	.	TRBJ2-3	TGCAGTGCTCAGGGTCCGGGTACGCAGTATTTT	CSAQGPGTQYF
TRBD2	TRBV4-2	few	TRBJ2-3	TGTGCCAGCAGTCACCGACTAGCGGGGGGGGAAAGCACAGATACGCAGTATTTT	CASSHRLAGGESTDTQYF